This entry describes one TCR beta chain. The table came from immunoSEQ multiplex PCR; TCRdb's copy has only in-frame clones and leaves some out. The sample has about 300,000 clones; roughly 67% are singletons. J was trimmed by 0 bases and V by 5 bases; bases with no gene match: 7. The CDR3 loop spans 16 amino acids. Germline-derived CDR1 and CDR2 are SGHVS and FQNEAQ. The data derive from a study of cytotoxic CD8 clonotypes in ibrutinib-treated CLL. The chain uses TRBV7-8 and TRBJ1-3; 7 bases are a match to TRBD1. The clonotype comes from a human donor with chronic lymphocytic leukemia. This specimen consisted of PBMCs, obtained after 36 months of ibrutinib treatment. The CDR3 is CASSENDRASGNTIYF. The CDR3 region has the DNA TGTGCCAGCAGCGAAAACGACAGGGCCTCTGGAAACACCATATATTTT.